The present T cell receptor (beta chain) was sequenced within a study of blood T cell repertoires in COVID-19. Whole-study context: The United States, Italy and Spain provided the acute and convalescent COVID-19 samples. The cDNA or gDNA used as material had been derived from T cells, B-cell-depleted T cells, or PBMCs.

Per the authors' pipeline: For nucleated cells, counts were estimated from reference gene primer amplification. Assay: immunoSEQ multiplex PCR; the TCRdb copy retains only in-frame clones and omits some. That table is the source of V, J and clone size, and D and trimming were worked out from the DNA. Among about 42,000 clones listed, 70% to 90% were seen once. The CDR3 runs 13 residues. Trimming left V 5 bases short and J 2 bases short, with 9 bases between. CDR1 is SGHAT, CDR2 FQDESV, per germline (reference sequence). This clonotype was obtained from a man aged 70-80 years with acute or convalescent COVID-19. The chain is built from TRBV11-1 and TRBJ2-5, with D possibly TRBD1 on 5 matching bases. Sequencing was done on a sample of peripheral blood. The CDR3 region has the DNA TGTGCCAGCAGCCAGACAGCGCAAGAGACCCAGTACTTC. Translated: CASSQTAQETQYF.